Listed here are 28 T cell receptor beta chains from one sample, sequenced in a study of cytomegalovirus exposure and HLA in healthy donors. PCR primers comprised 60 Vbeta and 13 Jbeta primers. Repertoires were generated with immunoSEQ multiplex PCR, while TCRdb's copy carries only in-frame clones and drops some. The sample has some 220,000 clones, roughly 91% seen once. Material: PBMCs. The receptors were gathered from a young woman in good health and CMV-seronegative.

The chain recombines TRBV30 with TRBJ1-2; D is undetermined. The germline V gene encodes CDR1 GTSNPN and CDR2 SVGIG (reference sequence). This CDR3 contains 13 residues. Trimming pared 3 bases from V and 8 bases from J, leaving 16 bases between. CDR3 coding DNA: TGTGCCTGGAGGAAAGAGCAGGTTGGCGGCTACACCTTC. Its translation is CAWRKEQVGGYTF.

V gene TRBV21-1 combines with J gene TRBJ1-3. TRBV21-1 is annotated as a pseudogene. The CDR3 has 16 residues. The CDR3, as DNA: TGTGCCAGCAGCCTCATGGAGACCGGAGTGGGAAACACCATATATTTT. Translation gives CASSLMETGVGNTIYF.

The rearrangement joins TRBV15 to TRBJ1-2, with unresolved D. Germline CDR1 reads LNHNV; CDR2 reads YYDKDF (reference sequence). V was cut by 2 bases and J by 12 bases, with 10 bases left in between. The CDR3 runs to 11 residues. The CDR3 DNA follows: TGTGCCACCAGCAGAAATGGTAGAAACACCTTC. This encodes CATSRNGRNTF.

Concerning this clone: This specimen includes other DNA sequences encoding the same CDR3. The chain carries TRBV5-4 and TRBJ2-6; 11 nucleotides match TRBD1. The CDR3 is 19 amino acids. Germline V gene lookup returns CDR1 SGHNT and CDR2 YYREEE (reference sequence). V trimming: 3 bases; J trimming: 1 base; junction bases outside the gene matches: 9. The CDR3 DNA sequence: TGTGCCAGCAGCTCTGGACCGGGACAGGGGGATTCTGGGGCCAACGTCCTGACTTTC. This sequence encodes CASSSGPGQGDSGANVLTF. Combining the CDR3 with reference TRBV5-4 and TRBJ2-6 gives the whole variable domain ETGVTQSPTHLIKTRGQQVTLRCSSQSGHNTVSWYQQALGQGPQFIFQYYREEENGRGNFPPRFSGLQFPNYSSELNVNALELDDSALYLCASSSGPGQGDSGANVLTFGAGSRLTVL.

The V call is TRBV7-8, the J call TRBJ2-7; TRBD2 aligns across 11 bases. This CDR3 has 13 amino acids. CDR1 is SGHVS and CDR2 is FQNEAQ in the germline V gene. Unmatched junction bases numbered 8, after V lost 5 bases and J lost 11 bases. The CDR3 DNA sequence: TGTGCCAGCAGCATCACTCTAGCGGGGGGAAAGTACTTC. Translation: CASSITLAGGKYF.

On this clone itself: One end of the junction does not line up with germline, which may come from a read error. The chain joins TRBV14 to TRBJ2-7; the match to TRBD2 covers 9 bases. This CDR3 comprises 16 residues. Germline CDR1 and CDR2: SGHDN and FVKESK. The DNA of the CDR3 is TGTGCCAGCAGCGAAGAGGCTAGCGGGGCCCCGTACGAGCAGTACTTC. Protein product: CASSEEASGAPYEQYF.

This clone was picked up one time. CDR3 residues: CASRQTGGGLYGYTF. The CDR3 DNA reads TGTGCCAGCAGGCAAACAGGGGGTGGACTCTATGGCTACACCTTC. The chain carries TRBV6-5 and TRBJ1-2, with TRBD1 matching 8 bases. The CDR3 extends over 15 amino acids. The V segment lost 6 bases and the J segment 4 bases; nucleotides outside the gene matches: 10. Looked up from germline, CDR1 is MNHEY and CDR2 is SVGAGI.

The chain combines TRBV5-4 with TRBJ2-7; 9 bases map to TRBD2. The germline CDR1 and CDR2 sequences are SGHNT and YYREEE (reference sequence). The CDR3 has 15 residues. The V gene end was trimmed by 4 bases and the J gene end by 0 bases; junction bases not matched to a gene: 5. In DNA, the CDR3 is TGTGCCAGCAGCAGTAGCGGGAGTGCCTCCTACGAGCAGTACTTC. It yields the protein CASSSSGSASYEQYF.

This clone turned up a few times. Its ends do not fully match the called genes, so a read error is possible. In DNA, the CDR3 is TGTTCCAGCAGCTTAAGCAGAGCGGGCACAGGTCGAAACACCATATATTTT. It is translated as CSSSLSRAGTGRNTIYF. The rearrangement joins TRBV7-9 to TRBJ1-3, with a tentative D call TRBD1 (5 bases). The germline V gene encodes CDR1 SEHNR and CDR2 FQNEAQ (reference sequence). The CDR3 has 17 amino acids. Based on the CDR3 plus reference TRBV7-9 and TRBJ1-3, the full variable domain is DTGVSQNPRHKITKRGQNVTFRCDPISEHNRLYWYRQTLGQGPEFLTYFQNEAQLEKSRLLSDRFSAERPKGSFSTLEIQRTEQGDSAMYLCSSSLSRAGTGRNTIYFGEGSWLTVV.

The CDR3 sequence: CASSSSASNEKLFF. The CDR3 DNA is TGTGCCAGCAGCTCCTCTGCGTCTAATGAAAAACTGTTTTTT. The rearrangement uses TRBV11-2 and TRBJ1-4; D is unresolved. The V gene's germline CDR1 is SGHAT and CDR2 FQNNGV. The V gene lost 4 bases and the J gene lost 3 bases, with 9 bases spanning the gap. This CDR3 is 14 amino acids long. Variable domain in full (rest from reference TRBV11-2 and TRBJ1-4): EAGVAQSPRYKIIEKRQSVAFWCNPISGHATLYWYQQILGQGPKLLIQFQNNGVVDDSQLPKDRFSAERLKGVDSTLKIQPAKLEDSAVYLCASSSSASNEKLFFGSGTQLSVL.

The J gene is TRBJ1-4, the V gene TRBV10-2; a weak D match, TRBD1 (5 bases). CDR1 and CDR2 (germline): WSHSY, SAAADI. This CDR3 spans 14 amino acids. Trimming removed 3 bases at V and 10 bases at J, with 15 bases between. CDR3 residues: CASSDRVPTSKLFF. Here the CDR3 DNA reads TGCGCCAGCAGTGACAGGGTGCCAACCTCAAAACTGTTTTTT.

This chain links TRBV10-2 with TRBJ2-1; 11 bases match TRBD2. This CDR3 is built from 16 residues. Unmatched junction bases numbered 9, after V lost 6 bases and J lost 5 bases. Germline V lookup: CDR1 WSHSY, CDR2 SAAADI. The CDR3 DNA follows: TGCGCCAGCAGAGAAGCCGGGACTAGCGGTCACAATGAGCAGTTCTTC. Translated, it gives CASREAGTSGHNEQFF.

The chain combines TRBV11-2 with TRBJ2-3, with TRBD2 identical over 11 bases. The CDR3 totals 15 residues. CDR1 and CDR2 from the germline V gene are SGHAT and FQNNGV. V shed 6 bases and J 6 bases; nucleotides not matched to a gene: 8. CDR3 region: CASSYLAGGSDTQYF. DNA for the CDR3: TGTGCCAGCAGTTACCTAGCGGGGGGTTCGGATACGCAGTATTTT.

The CDR3 sequence is CASSPGGAAGRSYNEQFF. Written as DNA, the CDR3 is TGTGCCAGCAGCCCAGGAGGGGCTGCAGGTAGATCCTACAATGAGCAGTTCTTC. The chain carries TRBV7-9 and TRBJ2-1; TRBD2 is a possible D gene (6 bases). The V end was cut by 5 bases, the J end by 1 base, with 21 bases between. The V gene's germline CDR1 is SEHNR and CDR2 FQNEAQ (reference sequence). The CDR3 totals 18 residues.

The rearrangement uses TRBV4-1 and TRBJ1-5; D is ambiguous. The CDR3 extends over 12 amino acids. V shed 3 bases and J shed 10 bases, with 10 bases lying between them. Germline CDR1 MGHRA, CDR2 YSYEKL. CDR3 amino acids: CASSQPGSPQHF. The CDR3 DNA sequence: TGCGCCAGCAGCCAGCCGGGGAGTCCCCAGCATTTT.

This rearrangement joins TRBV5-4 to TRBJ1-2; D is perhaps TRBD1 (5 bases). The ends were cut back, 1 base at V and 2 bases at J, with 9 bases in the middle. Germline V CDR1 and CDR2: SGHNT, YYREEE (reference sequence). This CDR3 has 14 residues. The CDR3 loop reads CASSLTRGNYGYTF. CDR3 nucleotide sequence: TGTGCCAGCAGCTTGACCCGGGGGAACTATGGCTACACCTTC.

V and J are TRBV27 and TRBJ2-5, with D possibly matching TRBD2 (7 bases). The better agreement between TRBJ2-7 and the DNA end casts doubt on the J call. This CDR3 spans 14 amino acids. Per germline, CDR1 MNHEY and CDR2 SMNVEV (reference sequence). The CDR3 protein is CASSFGGPSYEQYF. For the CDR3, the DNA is TGTGCCAGCAGTTTCGGGGGGCCCTCCTACGAGCAGTACTTC.

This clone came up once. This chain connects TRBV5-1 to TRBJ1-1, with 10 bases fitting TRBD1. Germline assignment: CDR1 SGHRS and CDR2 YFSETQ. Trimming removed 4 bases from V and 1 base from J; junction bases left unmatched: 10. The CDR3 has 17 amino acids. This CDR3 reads CASSPVETGGWNTEAFF. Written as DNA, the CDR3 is TGCGCCAGCAGCCCGGTCGAGACAGGGGGCTGGAACACTGAAGCTTTCTTT.

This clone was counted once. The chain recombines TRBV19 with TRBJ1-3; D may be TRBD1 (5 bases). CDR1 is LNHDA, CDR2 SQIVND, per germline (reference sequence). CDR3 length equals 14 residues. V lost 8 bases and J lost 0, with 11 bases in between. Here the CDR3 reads CASHDSLSGNTIYF. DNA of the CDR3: TGTGCCAGTCATGACAGTCTCTCTGGAAACACCATATATTTT.

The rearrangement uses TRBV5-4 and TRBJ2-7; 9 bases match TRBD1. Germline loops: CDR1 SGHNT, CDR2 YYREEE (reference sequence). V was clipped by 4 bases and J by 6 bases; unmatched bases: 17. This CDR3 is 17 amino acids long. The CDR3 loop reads CASSAPNRGLGAIEQYF. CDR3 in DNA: TGTGCCAGCAGCGCCCCAAACAGGGGGCTTGGGGCCATCGAGCAGTACTTC.

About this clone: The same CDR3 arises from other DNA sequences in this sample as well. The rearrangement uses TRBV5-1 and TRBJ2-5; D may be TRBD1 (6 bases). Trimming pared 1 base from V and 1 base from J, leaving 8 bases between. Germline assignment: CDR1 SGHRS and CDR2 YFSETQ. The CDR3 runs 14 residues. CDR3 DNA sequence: TGCGCCAGCAGCTTGTCCAGGGGCCAAGAGACCCAGTACTTC. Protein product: CASSLSRGQETQYF.

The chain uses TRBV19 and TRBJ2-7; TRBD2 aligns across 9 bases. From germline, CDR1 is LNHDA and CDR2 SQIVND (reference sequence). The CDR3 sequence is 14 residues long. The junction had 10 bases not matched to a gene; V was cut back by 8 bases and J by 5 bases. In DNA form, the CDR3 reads TGTGCCAGTGCGTGGACTAGCGTTCCCCACGAGCAGTACTTC. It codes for CASAWTSVPHEQYF.

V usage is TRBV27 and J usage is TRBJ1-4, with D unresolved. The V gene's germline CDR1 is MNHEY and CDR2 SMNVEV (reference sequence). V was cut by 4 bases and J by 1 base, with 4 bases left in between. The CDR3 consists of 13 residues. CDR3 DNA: TGTGCCAGCAGTTCTCTAACTAATGAAAAACTGTTTTTT. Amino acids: CASSSLTNEKLFF.

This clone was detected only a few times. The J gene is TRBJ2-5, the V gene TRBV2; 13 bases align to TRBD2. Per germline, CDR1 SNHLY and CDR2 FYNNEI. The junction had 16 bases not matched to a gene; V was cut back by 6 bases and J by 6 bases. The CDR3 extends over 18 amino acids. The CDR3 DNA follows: TGTGCCAGCAGAGCCCCGGGACTAGCGGGGCGAGACAGCCAGACCCAGTACTTC. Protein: CASRAPGLAGRDSQTQYF.

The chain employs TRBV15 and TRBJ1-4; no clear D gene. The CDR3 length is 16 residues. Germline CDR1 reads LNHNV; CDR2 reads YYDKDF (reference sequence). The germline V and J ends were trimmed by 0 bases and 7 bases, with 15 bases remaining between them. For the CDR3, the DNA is TGTGCCACCAGCAGAGAGTCAGGCGCCGTTGGTGAAAAACTGTTTTTT. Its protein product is CATSRESGAVGEKLFF. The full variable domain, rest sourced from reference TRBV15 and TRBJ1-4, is DAMVIQNPRYQVTQFGKPVTLSCSQTLNHNVMYWYQQKSSQAPKLLFHYYDKDFNNEADTPDNFQSRRPNTSFCFLDIRSPGLGDTAMYLCATSRESGAVGEKLFFGSGTQLSVL.

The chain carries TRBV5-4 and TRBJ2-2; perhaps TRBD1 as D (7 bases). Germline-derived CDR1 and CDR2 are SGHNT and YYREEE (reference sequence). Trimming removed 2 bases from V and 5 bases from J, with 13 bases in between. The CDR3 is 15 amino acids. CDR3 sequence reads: CASSLWQGGTGELFF. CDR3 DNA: TGTGCCAGCAGCTTATGGCAGGGGGGAACCGGGGAGCTGTTTTTT. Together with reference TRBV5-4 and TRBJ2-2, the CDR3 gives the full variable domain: ETGVTQSPTHLIKTRGQQVTLRCSSQSGHNTVSWYQQALGQGPQFIFQYYREEENGRGNFPPRFSGLQFPNYSSELNVNALELDDSALYLCASSLWQGGTGELFFGEGSRLTVL.

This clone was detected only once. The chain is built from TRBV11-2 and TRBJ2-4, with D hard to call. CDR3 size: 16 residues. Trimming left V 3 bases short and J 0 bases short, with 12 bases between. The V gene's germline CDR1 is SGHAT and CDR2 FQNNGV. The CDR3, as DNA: TGTGCCAGCAGCTTGGTAGCAAATCTAGCCAAAAACATTCAGTACTTC. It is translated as CASSLVANLAKNIQYF.

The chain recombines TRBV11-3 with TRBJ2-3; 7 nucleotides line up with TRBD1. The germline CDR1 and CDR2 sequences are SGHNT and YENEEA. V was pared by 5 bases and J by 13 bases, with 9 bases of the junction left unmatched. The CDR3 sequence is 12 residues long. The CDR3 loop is CASSPEGAREYF. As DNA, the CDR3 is TGTGCCAGCAGCCCTGAGGGGGCTAGAGAGTATTTT.